One sample yielded the 3 T cell receptor beta chains listed below, sequenced in a study of T cell responses to AZD1222 COVID-19 vaccine. Data came from immunoSEQ multiplex PCR; TCRdb stores just in-frame clones and leaves some out. The data hold 100,000 or so clones, with 90% observed a single time. The sample here was peripheral blood, taken on day 0 of AZD1222 vaccination. These receptors all come from an adult in good health.

The chain carries TRBV4-2 and TRBJ1-2, with D unresolved. The germline gives CDR1 LGHNA, CDR2 YNFKEQ. V lost 0 bases and J lost 8, with 4 bases in between. The length of the CDR3 is 11 residues. The chain's CDR3 is CASSQEGGYTF. CDR3 bases: TGTGCCAGCAGCCAAGAAGGGGGCTACACCTTC.

The CDR3 sequence: CASRPFGQNYGYTF. The CDR3 coding sequence is TGTGCCAGCAGACCATTCGGGCAGAACTATGGCTACACCTTC. The chain uses TRBV28 and TRBJ1-2; D gene unclear. The CDR3 consists of 14 residues. From germline, CDR1 is MDHEN and CDR2 SYDVKM. The V and J ends lost 6 bases and 2 bases respectively, with 13 bases between them.

The V and J genes are TRBV19 and TRBJ1-5, with no clear D. V was shortened by 2 bases and J by 3 bases, with 5 bases between the two germline ends. Germline values: CDR1 LNHDA, CDR2 SQIVND (reference sequence). CDR3 size: 13 residues. For the CDR3, the DNA is TGTGCCAGTAGTATATTATTCAATCAGCCCCAGCATTTT. Protein: CASSILFNQPQHF.